A single sample is the source of the 12 T cell receptor beta chains below, sequenced in a study of blood T cell repertoires in COVID-19. Measured with immunoSEQ multiplex PCR; TCRdb has only the in-frame clones, and not every one. The sample yields 200,000 to 300,000 clones, roughly 82% seen once. The sample was peripheral blood. These receptors all come from an older man with acute or convalescent COVID-19.

The CDR3 DNA sequence: TGCAGTGCTAGTGGGGGGACAGATAGTTCACCCCTCCACTTT. Its protein product is CSASGGTDSSPLHF. V usage is TRBV20-1 and J usage is TRBJ1-6, with 7 bases identical to TRBD1. J lost 9 bases, V lost 3 bases, and 8 bases had no gene match. CDR1 DFQATT and CDR2 SNEGSKA come from the germline V gene (reference sequence). This CDR3 is built from 14 residues.

The CDR3 DNA reads TGTGCCAGCAGCTTGGGGGGGACAGGGGTTTCACCCCTCCACTTT. Amino acid sequence: CASSLGGTGVSPLHF. The chain employs TRBV5-4 and TRBJ1-6; TRBD1 matches 10 bases. CDR1 is SGHNT and CDR2 is YYREEE in the germline V gene (reference sequence). J gave up 9 bases and V 0 bases, and 3 bases lay outside the gene matches. The CDR3 runs 15 residues.

This clone has only one observation. The chain employs TRBV10-3 and TRBJ1-1, with D perhaps TRBD1 (6 bases). The CDR3 totals 11 residues. The germline V gene encodes CDR1 ENHRY and CDR2 SYGVKD. V was clipped by 8 bases and J by 8 bases, with 12 bases between them. Written as DNA, the CDR3 is TGTGCCATCGCCTCTGGGACAGAAGCTTTCTTT. This gives the protein CAIASGTEAFF.

CDR3 protein: CASSPSRGPNTGELFF. The CDR3 region has the DNA TGTGCCAGCTCACCGTCGAGGGGGCCGAACACCGGGGAGCTGTTTTTT. The chain is built from TRBV18 and TRBJ2-2; TRBD1 agrees at 7 bases. Looked up from germline, CDR1 is KGHSH and CDR2 is LQKENI. V trimming: 3 bases; J trimming: 0 bases; junction bases outside the gene matches: 4. The CDR3 covers 16 residues.

The V and J genes are TRBV14 and TRBJ1-6; weak D call: TRBD1 (5 bases). Trimming left V 6 bases short and J 7 bases short, with 10 bases between. The germline V gene has CDR1 SGHDN and CDR2 FVKESK. The length of the CDR3 is 13 residues. For the CDR3, the DNA is TGTGCCAGCAGAGGGCAGGGAAATTCACCCCTCCACTTT. Translating it yields CASRGQGNSPLHF.

This chain links TRBV18 with TRBJ2-1; D not certain. Trimming took off 0 bases at V and 12 bases at J, with 12 bases between the two ends. The germline V gene has CDR1 KGHSH and CDR2 LQKENI. The CDR3 length is 13 residues. The CDR3 sequence: CASSPPQSDGQFF. CDR3 in DNA: TGTGCCAGCTCACCACCACAGAGTGATGGGCAGTTCTTC.

The genes are TRBV5-1 and TRBJ1-2; 8 bases are a match to TRBD1. Germline-derived CDR1 and CDR2 are SGHRS and YFSETQ. This CDR3 is built from 16 residues. Losses at the gene ends were 0 bases for V and 8 bases for J; bases not matched to a gene: 12. CDR3 sequence (DNA): TGCGCCAGCAGCTTGGCCGGCGGGACAGGTGACCGAGGCTACACCTTC. Translating it yields CASSLAGGTGDRGYTF.

The CDR3 sequence is CASSPRTGTNTGELFF. The CDR3 coding sequence is TGTGCCAGCAGTCCACGGACAGGAACCAACACCGGGGAGCTGTTTTTT. This chain joins TRBV27 and TRBJ2-2; 7 bases are shared with TRBD1. After removal of 5 bases from V and 2 bases from J, the junction contained 8 bases not matched to a gene. The CDR3 contains 16 residues. Germline-derived CDR1 and CDR2 are MNHEY and SMNVEV (reference sequence).

The chain combines TRBV5-1 with TRBJ2-1; possible D gene TRBD2, 5 bases. The CDR3 extends over 14 amino acids. CDR1 SGHRS and CDR2 YFSETQ come from the germline V gene. V was pared by 1 base and J by 9 bases, with 14 bases between. The CDR3 DNA follows: TGCGCCAGCAGCTTGAGCGGCAGGATGGGTGAGCAGTTCTTC. Protein product: CASSLSGRMGEQFF. Variable domain in full (rest from reference TRBV5-1 and TRBJ2-1): KAGVTQTPRYLIKTRGQQVTLSCSPISGHRSVSWYQQTPGQGLQFLFEYFSETQRNKGNFPGRFSGRQFSNSRSEMNVSTLELGDSALYLCASSLSGRMGEQFFGPGTRLTVL.

The chain links TRBV10-1 to TRBJ1-5, with D tentatively TRBD1 (6 bases). The V gene's germline CDR1 is WNHNN and CDR2 SYGVQD (reference sequence). The CDR3 loop spans 15 amino acids. Trimming shortened V by 4 bases and J by 9 bases, and 19 bases separated the two germline ends. CDR3 residues: CASSARGPLDRPQHF. CDR3 coding DNA: TGCGCCAGCAGTGCGCGGGGGCCCTTAGATCGGCCCCAGCATTTT.

This chain joins TRBV5-6 and TRBJ1-2; 7 positions match TRBD1. V dropped 0 bases and J dropped 3; count of bases not matched to a gene: 2. Per germline, CDR1 SGHDT and CDR2 YYEEEE. The CDR3 runs to 14 residues. The CDR3 DNA is TGTGCCAGCAGCTTGGTTGACAGGGACTATGGCTACACCTTC. It translates to CASSLVDRDYGYTF.

The chain employs TRBV5-8 and TRBJ2-3; TRBD1 aligns across 9 bases. CDR1 and CDR2 (germline): SGHTS, YDEGEE. With V trimmed by 4 bases and J by 2 bases, 5 bases remained unmatched. CDR3 size: 15 residues. CDR3 residues: CASSRTGATTDTQYF. CDR3 nucleotides: TGTGCCAGCAGCCGGACAGGGGCCACCACAGATACGCAGTATTTT.